Below are 22 T cell receptor beta chains sequenced from a single sample in a study of shared clonotypes between healthy human individuals. Sequencing was performed with immunoSEQ multiplex PCR; in TCRdb, only in-frame clones are kept and a portion is missing. Of about 1.5 million clones detected, 95% to 99% appear once; the ten largest clones hold roughly 0.42%. The sequenced sample consisted of naive CD4+ T cells sorted from blood. The sample's subset: CD45RA+ positively selected. The receptors originated from a man aged 25-45 years in good health.

The V call is TRBV5-1, the J call TRBJ2-5; 12 nucleotides line up with TRBD2. Trimming removed 4 bases from V and 1 base from J; junction bases left unmatched: 8. Germline values: CDR1 SGHRS, CDR2 YFSETQ. The CDR3 is 17 residues long. The CDR3 loop is CASSPNGLAGIQETQYF. The CDR3 nucleotides read TGCGCCAGCAGCCCCAATGGACTAGCGGGAATCCAAGAGACCCAGTACTTC.

This clone was seen once. This chain joins TRBV28 and TRBJ1-1, with 8 positions matching TRBD1. Trimming at V came to 1 base and at J to 3 bases, leaving 10 bases not matched to a gene. CDR1 MDHEN and CDR2 SYDVKM come from the germline V gene. The CDR3 loop spans 17 amino acids. The CDR3, as DNA: TGTGCCAGCAGTTTATTCCCCGCACAGGGGGGTGACACTGAAGCTTTCTTT. This translates into CASSLFPAQGGDTEAFF.

The CDR3 region has the DNA TGTGCCAGCAGCTTGGGGACAGGGATGAACACTGAAGCTTTCTTT. This sequence encodes CASSLGTGMNTEAFF. J is TRBJ1-1 and V is TRBV5-5; 8 bases fit TRBD1. After removal of 0 bases from V and 0 bases from J, the junction contained 1 base not matched to a gene. The CDR3 runs 15 residues. Germline CDR1 SGHKS, CDR2 YYEKEE (reference sequence).

V and J are TRBV28 and TRBJ1-4; 8 nucleotides match TRBD1. Unmatched junction bases numbered 6, after V lost 6 bases and J lost 3 bases. This CDR3 spans 15 amino acids. Per the germline V gene, CDR1 is MDHEN and CDR2 is SYDVKM. The CDR3 nucleotides read TGTGCCAGCAGACCTCAGGGGGCGGCTAATGAAAAACTGTTTTTT. Residues: CASRPQGAANEKLFF.

This sequence joins TRBV19 and TRBJ2-7; D gene unclear. Trimming cost V 5 bases and J 4 bases, with 9 bases left between them. CDR1 and CDR2 from the germline V gene are LNHDA and SQIVND (reference sequence). The CDR3 extends over 12 amino acids. The CDR3 coding sequence is TGTGCCAGTAGTTCACCCAGGTACGAGCAGTACTTC. Translating gives CASSSPRYEQYF.

This chain links TRBV6-4 with TRBJ2-3, with 11 bases identical to TRBD2. The CDR3 runs 15 residues. CDR1 is MRHNA, CDR2 SNTAGT, per germline. V dropped 6 bases and J dropped 3; count of bases not matched to a gene: 5. DNA of the CDR3: TGTGCCAGCAGAGAACTAGCGGGAGTTACAGATACGCAGTATTTT. The encoded protein is CASRELAGVTDTQYF.

The chain has TRBV5-1 and TRBJ2-7, with 14 bases that match TRBD2. Germline CDR1 is SGHRS and CDR2 is YFSETQ. V gave up 4 bases and J gave up 6 bases; unmatched junction bases: 6. The CDR3 is made up of 15 amino acids. The CDR3 loop is CASSQGTSGSREQYF. DNA for the CDR3: TGCGCCAGCAGCCAAGGGACTAGCGGGAGCCGCGAGCAGTACTTC.

The genes are TRBV6-5 and TRBJ1-4, with D hard to call. The germline V and J ends were trimmed by 0 bases and 3 bases, with 8 bases remaining between them. Germline V gene sequence: CDR1 MNHEY, CDR2 SVGAGI. This CDR3 is 15 amino acids long. The CDR3 nucleotides are TGTGCCAGCAGTTACTCAAGGTCGGCTAATGAAAAACTGTTTTTT. This encodes CASSYSRSANEKLFF.

The chain carries TRBV11-2 and TRBJ2-4; D gene unclear. The CDR3 is 11 amino acids. Germline-derived CDR1 and CDR2 are SGHAT and FQNNGV. V was trimmed by 7 bases and J by 9 bases, leaving 10 bases between them. The CDR3 region has the DNA TGTGCCAGCACCGCTAGAGGCATTCAGTACTTC. Translating gives CASTARGIQYF.

This chain connects TRBV5-1 to TRBJ1-2, with D perhaps matching TRBD1 (6 bases). Germline-derived CDR1 and CDR2 are SGHRS and YFSETQ. V gave up 0 bases and J gave up 12 bases, with 15 bases separating them. This CDR3 region has 13 residues. In DNA, the CDR3 is TGCGCCAGCAGCTTGGCCGGGGGCGAGGGAAACACCTTC. It yields the protein CASSLAGGEGNTF.

The V gene is TRBV18, the J gene TRBJ2-1; 9 positions agree with TRBD2. Germline trimming cut 0 bases from V and 5 bases from J; bases unmatched to any gene: 17. CDR3 size: 20 residues. Germline loops: CDR1 KGHSH, CDR2 LQKENI. CDR3 loop: CASSPPLGRWASGNNNEQFF. The DNA for the CDR3 is TGTGCCAGCTCACCACCGTTGGGGAGGTGGGCTAGCGGGAATAACAATGAGCAGTTCTTC. Supplemented by reference TRBV18 and TRBJ2-1, the full variable domain reads NAGVMQNPRHLVRRRGQEARLRCSPMKGHSHVYWYRQLPEEGLKFMVYLQKENIIDESGMPKERFSAEFPKEGPSILRIQQVVRGDSAAYFCASSPPLGRWASGNNNEQFFGPGTRLTVL.

This chain joins TRBV2 and TRBJ1-4, with 7 bases matching TRBD1. In germline, CDR1 is SNHLY, CDR2 FYNNEI. The trim removed 6 bases at V and 8 bases at J, leaving 9 bases unmatched. CDR3 length: 14 amino acids. CDR3 bases: TGTGCCAGCAGGGTAAGACAGGGCGGAGAAAAACTGTTTTTT. Its protein product is CASRVRQGGEKLFF.

The V call is TRBV7-2, the J call TRBJ1-2; TRBD1 aligns across 7 bases. The CDR3 covers 16 residues. The trim removed 1 base at V and 1 base at J, leaving 6 bases unmatched. CDR1 SGHTA and CDR2 FQGNSA come from the germline V gene. This chain's CDR3 is CASSLGQGNYNYGYTF. For the CDR3, the DNA is TGTGCCAGCAGCTTAGGACAGGGAAATTATAACTATGGCTACACCTTC.

The J gene is TRBJ2-7, the V gene TRBV28, with 7 positions matching TRBD1. Germline values: CDR1 MDHEN, CDR2 SYDVKM. The length of the CDR3 is 13 residues. The trim removed 6 bases at V and 3 bases at J, leaving 5 bases unmatched. For the CDR3, the DNA is TGTGCCAGCAGGAGACAGGGTAACTACGAGCAGTACTTC. Translation gives CASRRQGNYEQYF.

The V gene is TRBV7-9, the J gene TRBJ2-7; D may match TRBD1 or TRBD2 (7 bases each). V was trimmed by 1 base and J by 6 bases, leaving 19 bases between them. Germline lookup yields CDR1 SEHNR and CDR2 FQNEAQ (reference sequence). The CDR3 sequence is 16 residues long. CDR3 amino acids: CASSLDQGGARGEQYF. DNA for the CDR3: TGTGCCAGCAGCTTAGACCAGGGGGGGGCCCGGGGCGAGCAGTACTTC.

This sequence joins TRBV5-4 and TRBJ1-1; D possibly corresponds to TRBD1 (6 bases). The CDR3 has 15 residues. V dropped 4 bases and J dropped 0 bases, with 13 bases sitting between them. Germline CDR1 and CDR2: SGHNT and YYREEE (reference sequence). CDR3 coding DNA: TGTGCCAGCAGCGACCGGGACACCTTGAACACTGAAGCTTTCTTT. It translates to CASSDRDTLNTEAFF.

For this clone: Distinct nucleotide sequences in the sample also encode this CDR3. The genes are TRBV5-1 and TRBJ2-7, with D possibly called TRBD1 or TRBD2 (6 bases each). This CDR3 has 14 amino acids. V lost 0 bases, J lost 4 bases, and 11 bases lay in between. CDR1 SGHRS and CDR2 YFSETQ come from the germline V gene. CDR3 DNA: TGCGCCAGCAGCTTGGCCGGGGGCGCGTACGAGCAGTACTTC. This gives the protein CASSLAGGAYEQYF. The variable domain in full, with the rest retrieved from reference TRBV5-1 and TRBJ2-7, is KAGVTQTPRYLIKTRGQQVTLSCSPISGHRSVSWYQQTPGQGLQFLFEYFSETQRNKGNFPGRFSGRQFSNSRSEMNVSTLELGDSALYLCASSLAGGAYEQYFGPGTRLTVT.

The chain couples TRBV5-4 to TRBJ2-1; 11 bases fit TRBD2. The V and J ends lost 0 bases and 5 bases, in that order; junction bases with no gene match: 7. CDR3 length: 17 amino acids. CDR1 is SGHNT and CDR2 is YYREEE in the germline V gene (reference sequence). DNA for the CDR3: TGTGCCAGCAGCTTGGCCGGGACTAGCGGACTGCACAATGAGCAGTTCTTC. Amino acid sequence: CASSLAGTSGLHNEQFF.

The chain recombines TRBV9 with TRBJ2-7; 9 nucleotides match TRBD1. Germline-derived CDR1 and CDR2 are SGDLS and YYNGEE. The V segment lost 4 bases and the J segment 3 bases; nucleotides outside the gene matches: 5. This CDR3 contains 14 residues. CDR3 in amino acids: CASSKGQGNYEQYF. The CDR3 region has the DNA TGTGCCAGCAGCAAGGGACAGGGCAACTACGAGCAGTACTTC.

This chain links TRBV19 with TRBJ1-1, with D perhaps matching TRBD1 (5 bases). V dropped 2 bases and J dropped 1 base, with 17 bases sitting between them. The CDR3 is 17 residues long. Germline assignment: CDR1 LNHDA and CDR2 SQIVND (reference sequence). CDR3 sequence: CASSIILGEGQNTEAFF. As DNA, the CDR3 is TGTGCCAGTAGTATAATACTGGGAGAGGGGCAGAACACTGAAGCTTTCTTT.

The rearrangement joins TRBV29-1 to TRBJ1-1; D gene uncertain. The CDR3 covers 12 residues. Trimming removed 1 base at V and 5 bases at J, with 8 bases between. Germline loops: CDR1 SQVTM, CDR2 ANQGSEA. DNA for the CDR3: TGCAGCGTTGAAGGACGACGTACTGAAGCTTTCTTT. Its translation is CSVEGRRTEAFF.

This sequence joins TRBV7-2 and TRBJ2-5; 8 bases line up with TRBD2. CDR3 length equals 15 residues. In germline, CDR1 is SGHTA, CDR2 FQGNSA. V shed 5 bases, J shed 5 bases, and the junction held 10 bases outside the gene matches. CDR3 sequence (DNA): TGTGCCAGCAGCATCATAGCGGGGCCCAGGGAGACCCAGTACTTC. Protein: CASSIIAGPRETQYF.